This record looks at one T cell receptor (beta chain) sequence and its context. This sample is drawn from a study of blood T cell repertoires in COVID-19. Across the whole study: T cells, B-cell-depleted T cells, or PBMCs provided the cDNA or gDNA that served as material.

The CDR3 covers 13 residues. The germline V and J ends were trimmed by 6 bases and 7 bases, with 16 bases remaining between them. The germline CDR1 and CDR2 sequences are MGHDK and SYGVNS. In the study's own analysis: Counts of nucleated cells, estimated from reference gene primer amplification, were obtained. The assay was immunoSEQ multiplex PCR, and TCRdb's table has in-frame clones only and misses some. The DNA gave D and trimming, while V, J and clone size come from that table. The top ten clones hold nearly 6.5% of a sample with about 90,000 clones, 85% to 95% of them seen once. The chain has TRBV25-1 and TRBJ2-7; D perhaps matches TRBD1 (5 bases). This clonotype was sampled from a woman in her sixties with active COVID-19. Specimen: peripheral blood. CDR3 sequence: CASSPRGASEQYF. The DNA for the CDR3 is TGTGCCAGCAGCCCCCGTGGGGCTTCTGAGCAGTACTTC.